This TCR beta chain was sequenced during a study of response to subunit inactivated influenza vaccine. General study findings and limits: It was the authors' suggestion that each seasonal influenza vaccination recruits few new T cells.

Germline V gene data show CDR1 as SGHVS and CDR2 as FNYEAQ. The junction had 15 bases not matched to a gene; V was cut back by 2 bases and J by 0 bases. The CDR3 is 19 residues long. This clonotype has a handful of counts. The target antigen is unknown. TCRdb analysed the RT-PCR reads with MiXCR anew, one entry per CDR3 protein. Of roughly 790,000 distinct CDR3 sequences in the sample, less than 25% were seen once. The source is a man aged 45-65 years who received an inactivated influenza vaccine. The chain carries TRBV7-6 and TRBJ2-7; 8 bases are a match to TRBD1. The sample was PBMCs from blood, taken 4 to 6 days after vaccination. In nucleotides, the CDR3 is TGTGCCAGCAGCTTAACCGGGACAGGTCAACGGCGACGCTCCTACGAGCAGTACTTC. Residues: CASSLTGTGQRRRSYEQYF. Using reference TRBV7-6 and TRBJ2-7 for the parts outside the CDR3, the full variable domain is GAGVSQSPRYKVTKRGQDVALRCDPISGHVSLYWYRQALGQGPEFLTYFNYEAQQDKSGLPNDRFSAERPEGSISTLTIQRTEQRDSAMYRCASSLTGTGQRRRSYEQYFGPGTRLTVT.